A single T cell receptor beta chain is shown here with its context. Its matching antigen is unknown. The sequencing template was cDNA reverse transcribed from extracted RNA. Only in-frame clones appear in the TCRdb table, and some are missing; sequencing was by immunoSEQ multiplex PCR. The sample holds roughly 40,000 clones, roughly 92% seen once. Sample treatment: oral pan-JAK inhibitor, 5-10 mg twice daily. The investigators collected lesional scalp punch biopsies and peripheral blood from alopecia areata patients. These data are taken from a study of CD8+ T cells in alopecia areata. Study-level information: The study gave tofacitinib for 6 to 18 months, then 6 months off drug. Overall study results and limits: Clonality exceeded that of normal scalp in lesional scalp, most notably in alopecia totalis/universalis. Clonality in the scalp and expanded CD8+ clones ranked among the top 100 were significantly decreased by tofacitinib.

This receptor was taken from a human donor with alopecia areata. Sequencing was performed on CD8+ T cells sorted from blood, taken at week 24, from a patient treated with tofacitinib.

The DNA for the CDR3 is TGCGCCAGCAGCTGGGACAGAAACGAAAACACCATATATTTT. It is translated as CASSWDRNENTIYF. The V and J genes are TRBV5-1 and TRBJ1-3, with TRBD1 matching over 7 bases. The CDR3 spans 14 residues. The germline V gene encodes CDR1 SGHRS and CDR2 YFSETQ. With V trimmed by 3 bases and J by 6 bases, 6 bases remained unmatched.